Below, one T cell receptor (beta chain) is given with its context. Its antigen remains unknown. The TCR-sequenced patients were a few responders to pembrolizumab. This sample is drawn from a study of PD-1 blockade in mismatch repair-deficient tumors. Study outcomes and limitations: Tumor-resident clones, often absent from pretreatment blood, expanded after pembrolizumab and then contracted.

The CDR3 extends over 20 amino acids. The germline gives CDR1 SGHRS, CDR2 YFSETQ. With V trimmed by 0 bases and J by 4 bases, 14 bases remained unmatched. Clones were sequenced by immunoSEQ multiplex PCR, and TCRdb holds only the in-frame ones, with some missing. The sample carries tens of thousands of clones, about 85% recorded once. This specimen consisted of peripheral blood, obtained 12 weeks after starting pembrolizumab. This sequence joins TRBV5-1 and TRBJ2-1; 12 nucleotides agree with TRBD2. The sequence was collected from an adult with mismatch repair-deficient cancer. In DNA form, the CDR3 reads TGCGCCAGCAGCTTGGCTCCTGCAAGACTAGCGGGAGTCTTGTACAATGAGCAGTTCTTC. This translates into CASSLAPARLAGVLYNEQFF.